This passage covers 19 T cell receptor beta chains from one sample sequenced in a study of Ad26.COV2.S vaccination and SARS-CoV-2 variants. TCRdb keeps only in-frame clones here, not all; method: immunoSEQ multiplex PCR. The sample carries a few hundred thousand clones, 90% recorded once. The treatment here: around 19 received Ad26.COV2.S at low or high dose, single or two shots; several received placebo; per-sample allocation not given. Sample collection was performed on day 63 after the first vaccine or placebo injection. The sample consisted of peripheral blood, taken in a trial of Ad26.COV2.S vaccine versus placebo. These receptors were obtained from a person between 18 and 59 years old who received the Ad26.COV2.S COVID-19 vaccine or a placebo.

This clone has just one count. The CDR3 reads CAISEGRGGGHSPIQYF. The CDR3 region has the DNA TGTGCCATCAGTGAGGGGCGCGGAGGGGGCCATTCCCCCATTCAGTACTTC. V usage is TRBV10-3 and J usage is TRBJ2-4; possible D gene TRBD1, 7 bases. This CDR3 has 17 residues. V was clipped by 2 bases and J by 9 bases, with 23 bases between them. Germline V lookup: CDR1 ENHRY, CDR2 SYGVKD.

The chain combines TRBV12-3 or TRBV12-4 with TRBJ1-1; D gene ambiguous. V lost 4 bases and J 4 bases, leaving 10 bases between the germline ends. The CDR3 covers 13 residues. CDR3: CASSWAFGTEAFF. Written as DNA, the CDR3 is TGTGCCAGCAGTTGGGCTTTTGGCACTGAAGCTTTCTTT.

The rearrangement uses TRBV5-1 and TRBJ1-2, with TRBD1 identical over 9 bases. Germline V gene sequence: CDR1 SGHRS, CDR2 YFSETQ. The CDR3 spans 13 residues. Trimming at V came to 3 bases and at J to 7 bases, leaving 4 bases not matched to a gene. The CDR3 loop reads CASSSGQGSGYTF. DNA of the CDR3: TGCGCCAGCAGCTCTGGACAGGGGAGTGGCTACACCTTC. Together with reference TRBV5-1 and TRBJ1-2, the CDR3 gives the full variable domain: KAGVTQTPRYLIKTRGQQVTLSCSPISGHRSVSWYQQTPGQGLQFLFEYFSETQRNKGNFPGRFSGRQFSNSRSEMNVSTLELGDSALYLCASSSGQGSGYTFGSGTRLTVV.

In its sample, this clone was seen a few times. The germline gene is not matched at one end of the junction; a read error may be the cause. V and J are TRBV10-1 and TRBJ2-3, with no clear D. The CDR3 runs 13 residues. Per germline, CDR1 WNHNN and CDR2 SYGVQD (reference sequence). The CDR3 is CASSESGERRLTF. In DNA, the CDR3 is TGCGCCAGCAGTGAGTCCGGCGAACGAAGGCTTACTTTT.

The V and J genes are TRBV28 and TRBJ1-2; the D gene is possibly TRBD1 (5 bases). Germline CDR1 reads MDHEN; CDR2 reads SYDVKM. CDR3 length: 14 residues. Deletions cut 3 bases from V and 7 bases from J, with 15 bases between. The CDR3 sequence: CASSFPADSSGYTF. CDR3 in DNA: TGTGCCAGCAGTTTTCCCGCCGACAGTTCTGGCTACACCTTC.

The rearrangement links TRBV7-2 to TRBJ1-6, with D tentatively TRBD1 (6 bases). V was clipped by 5 bases and J by 7 bases, with 12 bases between them. Germline CDR1 reads SGHTA; CDR2 reads FQGNSA. This CDR3 spans 14 amino acids. DNA of the CDR3: TGTGCCAGCAGCCCGGACAGTACGAATTCACCCCTCCACTTT. Its translation: CASSPDSTNSPLHF.

The chain combines TRBV12-5 with TRBJ1-6; perhaps TRBD1 as D (5 bases). This CDR3 contains 12 residues. Germline V CDR1 and CDR2: LGHNT, FRNRAP. Trimming took off 3 bases at V and 13 bases at J, with 10 bases between the two ends. DNA for the CDR3: TGTGCTAGTGGTTTCCAGGGCTGGCCCCTCCACTTT. Amino acids: CASGFQGWPLHF.

The J gene is TRBJ2-5, the V gene TRBV7-2; D perhaps matches TRBD2 (6 bases). Trimming stripped 7 bases from V and 5 bases from J, with 17 bases between. The CDR3 loop spans 14 amino acids. Germline V CDR1 and CDR2: SGHTA, FQGNSA. The CDR3 nucleotides are TGTGCCAGCACACCGGGGGTATCTCGGGAGACCCAGTACTTC. It encodes CASTPGVSRETQYF.

The chain has TRBV18 and TRBJ1-5, with 9 bases matching TRBD1. This CDR3 contains 16 residues. The germline V gene has CDR1 KGHSH and CDR2 LQKENI. The V segment lost 3 bases and the J segment 4 bases; nucleotides outside the gene matches: 7. The CDR3 DNA follows: TGTGCCAGCTCACCCGGACAGGGGTCGGCAAATCAGCCCCAGCATTTT. It is translated as CASSPGQGSANQPQHF.

This rearrangement joins TRBV27 to TRBJ1-5; D is ambiguous. V was trimmed by 8 bases and J by 2 bases, leaving 10 bases between them. The CDR3 runs to 13 residues. Germline values: CDR1 MNHEY, CDR2 SMNVEV (reference sequence). The CDR3 DNA reads TGTGCCAGCGGTGATAGCGGCAATCAGCCCCAGCATTTT. Its translation: CASGDSGNQPQHF.

The chain uses TRBV6-2 or TRBV6-3 and TRBJ1-5; D may be TRBD1 (6 bases). This CDR3 is built from 14 residues. The V and J ends lost 3 bases and 5 bases respectively, with 11 bases between them. The germline gives CDR1 MNHEY, CDR2 SVGEGT. CDR3 nucleotides: TGTGCCAGCAGTTATACGGGGGCCCATCAGCCCCAGCATTTT. Protein: CASSYTGAHQPQHF.

The genes are TRBV13 and TRBJ1-6; perhaps TRBD1 as D (5 bases). The CDR3 spans 17 residues. With 1 base removed from V and 7 bases from J, the gap between germline ends came to 17 bases. The germline V gene has CDR1 PRHDT and CDR2 FYEKMQ (reference sequence). This CDR3 is CASSLAGSGGSNSPLHF. The CDR3 nucleotides are TGTGCCAGCAGCTTAGCGGGATCTGGGGGGTCAAATTCACCCCTCCACTTT.

The genes are TRBV2 and TRBJ2-2; 7 bases are shared with TRBD1. Germline CDR1 reads SNHLY; CDR2 reads FYNNEI. The CDR3 has 15 residues. The V gene end was trimmed by 3 bases and the J gene end by 6 bases; junction bases not matched to a gene: 7. In nucleotides, the CDR3 is TGTGCCAGCAGTGACGTGACAGGGTATTCCGGGGAGCTGTTTTTT. Residues: CASSDVTGYSGELFF.

As regards this clone: A read error may produce the germline difference seen at one junction end. This chain uses TRBV6-5 with TRBJ1-2; 7 positions match TRBD1. The CDR3 has 15 amino acids. Per the germline V gene, CDR1 is MNHEY and CDR2 is SVGAGI. This chain's CDR3 is CASSNLQGVVYGYTF. As DNA, the CDR3 is TGTGCCAGCAGTAATTTGCAGGGGGTAGTCTATGGCTATACCTTC.

This chain links TRBV6-1 with TRBJ1-5, with D unresolved. The germline V gene has CDR1 MNHNS and CDR2 SASEGT. This CDR3 has 13 amino acids. V shed 1 base and J shed 3 bases, with 4 bases lying between them. CDR3 region: CASSEDYNQPQHF. The DNA for the CDR3 is TGTGCCAGCAGTGAAGATTACAATCAGCCCCAGCATTTT.

This sequence joins TRBV6-1 and TRBJ1-5; no clear D gene. Germline V gene sequence: CDR1 MNHNS, CDR2 SASEGT. The CDR3 covers 13 residues. V lost 1 base, J lost 6 bases, and 7 bases lay in between. CDR3 nucleotides: TGTGCCAGCAGTGAAGTCTTTATTCAGCCCCAGCATTTT. Its protein is CASSEVFIQPQHF.

The chain is built from TRBV18 and TRBJ1-1, with unresolved D. The V end lost 6 bases, the J end lost 3 bases, and 5 bases lay between the germline ends. There are 11 residues in the CDR3. Germline CDR1 KGHSH, CDR2 LQKENI. The CDR3 loop reads CASSRDTEAFF. The CDR3 DNA reads as TGTGCCAGCTCCCGTGACACTGAAGCTTTCTTT.

The rearrangement links TRBV12-3 or TRBV12-4 to TRBJ1-2, with D unresolved. The V end was cut by 3 bases, the J end by 10 bases, with 15 bases between. The CDR3 is 13 residues long. The CDR3 DNA follows: TGTGCCAGCAGTTTCCGGAGAGGGAACTTCTACACCTTC. Protein product: CASSFRRGNFYTF.

The chain uses TRBV7-2 and TRBJ2-5; 16 nucleotides line up with TRBD2. The CDR3 totals 17 residues. Germline CDR1 is SGHTA and CDR2 is FQGNSA. With 5 bases clipped from V and 5 bases from J, the junction kept 8 bases outside the gene matches. CDR3: CASSPPGLAGGMETQYF. The CDR3 nucleotides read TGTGCCAGCAGCCCGCCGGGACTAGCGGGGGGGATGGAGACCCAGTACTTC. The full variable domain, completed using reference TRBV7-2 and TRBJ2-5, is GAGVSQSPSNKVTEKGKDVELRCDPISGHTALYWYRQSLGQGLEFLIYFQGNSAPDKSGLPSDRFSAERTGGSVSTLTIQRTQQEDSAVYLCASSPPGLAGGMETQYFGPGTRLLVL.